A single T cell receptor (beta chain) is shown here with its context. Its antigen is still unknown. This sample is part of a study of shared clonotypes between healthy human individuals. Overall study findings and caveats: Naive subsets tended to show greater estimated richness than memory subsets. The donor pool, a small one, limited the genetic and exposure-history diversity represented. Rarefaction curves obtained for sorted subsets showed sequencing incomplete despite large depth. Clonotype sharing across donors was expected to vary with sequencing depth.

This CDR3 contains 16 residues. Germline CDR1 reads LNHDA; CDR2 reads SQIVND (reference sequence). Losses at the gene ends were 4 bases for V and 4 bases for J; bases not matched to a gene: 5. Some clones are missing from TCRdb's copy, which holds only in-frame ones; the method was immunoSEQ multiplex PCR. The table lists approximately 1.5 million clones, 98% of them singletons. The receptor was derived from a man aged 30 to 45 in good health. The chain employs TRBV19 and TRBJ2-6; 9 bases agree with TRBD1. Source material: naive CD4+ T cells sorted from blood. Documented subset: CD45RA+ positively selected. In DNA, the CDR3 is TGTGCCAGTAGTAACAGGGGGCGCATGGGGGCCAACGTCCTGACTTTC. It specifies CASSNRGRMGANVLTF.